Each of the 23 T cell receptor beta chains below was sequenced from the same sample in a study of radiation and T cells in renal cell carcinoma. The data were produced by immunoSEQ multiplex PCR, yet TCRdb's version contains in-frame clones alone and is incomplete. The repertoire consists of roughly 75,000 clones, with 82% occurring once and the leading ten covering almost 6%. Time point meaning: blood 2 weeks post-SBRT. Treatment noted: 15 Gy SBRT to primary tumor, nephrectomy 4 weeks later. Specimen: blood, collected from a patient whose treatment included radiotherapy and nephrectomy. Source of these receptors: a man in his fifties or sixties with renal cell carcinoma.

The chain combines TRBV7-7 with TRBJ2-6; D ambiguous. Trimming left V 5 bases short and J 4 bases short, with 12 bases between. This CDR3 is 15 amino acids long. Germline V gives CDR1 SSHAT, CDR2 FNYEAQ (reference sequence). The CDR3 DNA is TGTGCCAGCAGCCCCGACGGTTACGGGGCCAACGTCCTGACTTTC. This codes for CASSPDGYGANVLTF.

The genes are TRBV19 and TRBJ1-5; no firm D call. V was shortened by 3 bases and J by 7 bases, with 13 bases between the two germline ends. Germline V gene lookup returns CDR1 LNHDA and CDR2 SQIVND (reference sequence). CDR3 length: 14 residues. CDR3 sequence reads: CASSIRGSGQPQHF. The CDR3 coding sequence is TGTGCCAGTAGTATCAGAGGGTCAGGCCAGCCCCAGCATTTT.

This chain connects TRBV7-2 to TRBJ1-5; 7 nucleotides align to TRBD1. V lost 5 bases, J lost 0 bases, and 7 bases stayed unmatched. The germline CDR1 and CDR2 sequences are SGHTA and FQGNSA. There are 16 residues in the CDR3. The CDR3 spells CASSTQTGNSNQPQHF. The CDR3 nucleotides read TGTGCCAGCAGCACCCAGACAGGGAATAGCAATCAGCCCCAGCATTTT. The whole variable domain, filled in from reference TRBV7-2 and TRBJ1-5, reads GAGVSQSPSNKVTEKGKDVELRCDPISGHTALYWYRQSLGQGLEFLIYFQGNSAPDKSGLPSDRFSAERTGGSVSTLTIQRTQQEDSAVYLCASSTQTGNSNQPQHFGDGTRLSIL.

The chain uses TRBV19 and TRBJ1-1; 9 nucleotides agree with TRBD1. The germline CDR1 and CDR2 sequences are LNHDA and SQIVND (reference sequence). The CDR3 sequence is 15 residues long. Unmatched junction bases numbered 8, after V lost 1 base and J lost 8 bases. CDR3 nucleotides: TGTGCCAGTAGTATAGCGGACAGGGGATACCGGGAAGCTTTCTTT. As protein: CASSIADRGYREAFF.

This chain links TRBV15 with TRBJ2-7; D ambiguous. Per the germline V gene, CDR1 is LNHNV and CDR2 is YYDKDF (reference sequence). CDR3 size: 14 residues. With 0 bases removed from V and 9 bases from J, the gap between germline ends came to 15 bases. The CDR3 bases are TGTGCCACCAGCAGAGATTTGTGGGTTGTCGGGCAGTACTTC. It is translated as CATSRDLWVVGQYF.

V gene TRBV28 combines with J gene TRBJ2-1, with D possibly being TRBD2 (6 bases). With 1 base removed from V and 6 bases from J, the gap between germline ends came to 13 bases. The CDR3 is 15 amino acids. The germline V gene encodes CDR1 MDHEN and CDR2 SYDVKM. Here the CDR3 DNA reads TGTGCCAGCAGTTTATTAGCGGCGCGATCCAATGAGCAGTTCTTC. Translation: CASSLLAARSNEQFF.

The chain carries TRBV7-6 and TRBJ1-1, with D uncertain. V was clipped by 2 bases and J by 1 base, with 11 bases between them. The germline V gene has CDR1 SGHVS and CDR2 FNYEAQ. This CDR3 spans 15 amino acids. In DNA form, the CDR3 reads TGTGCCAGCAGCTTAAGCGGTGACGAGAACACTGAAGCTTTCTTT. Residues: CASSLSGDENTEAFF.

The chain is built from TRBV7-2 and TRBJ2-3; weak D call: TRBD1 (7 bases). Trimming stripped 5 bases from V and 2 bases from J, with 26 bases between. The CDR3 is made up of 19 amino acids. Germline assignment: CDR1 SGHTA and CDR2 FQGNSA. In DNA, the CDR3 is TGTGCCAGCAGCCATACAGGAGGGTCCTTACAGGGGTCCACAGATACGCAGTATTTT. This gives the protein CASSHTGGSLQGSTDTQYF. The whole variable domain, filled in from reference TRBV7-2 and TRBJ2-3, reads GAGVSQSPSNKVTEKGKDVELRCDPISGHTALYWYRQSLGQGLEFLIYFQGNSAPDKSGLPSDRFSAERTGGSVSTLTIQRTQQEDSAVYLCASSHTGGSLQGSTDTQYFGPGTRLTVL.

V is TRBV6-1 and J is TRBJ1-5, with 7 nucleotides matching TRBD1. In germline, CDR1 is MNHNS, CDR2 SASEGT. The CDR3 is 17 amino acids. After removal of 2 bases from V and 0 bases from J, the junction contained 7 bases not matched to a gene. The CDR3 region is CASSESNRGYSNQPQHF. Here the CDR3 DNA reads TGTGCCAGCAGTGAATCTAACAGGGGTTATAGCAATCAGCCCCAGCATTTT.

The chain combines TRBV7-2 with TRBJ2-5; D remains unclear. The germline V gene has CDR1 SGHTA and CDR2 FQGNSA. Deletions cut 8 bases from V and 1 base from J, with 5 bases between. The CDR3 totals 11 residues. DNA of the CDR3: TGTGCCAGCGGAGTCCAAGAGACCCAGTACTTC. This gives the protein CASGVQETQYF.

The CDR3 nucleotides read TGCGCCAGCAGCTCACAAGCGGGAGTCTACGGAGATACGCAGTATTTT. This sequence encodes CASSSQAGVYGDTQYF. The V gene is TRBV5-1, the J gene TRBJ2-3, with 8 bases matching TRBD2. The CDR3 runs 16 residues. The V and J ends lost 3 bases and 5 bases, in that order; junction bases with no gene match: 11. Germline V gene sequence: CDR1 SGHRS, CDR2 YFSETQ.

V gene TRBV18 combines with J gene TRBJ2-3; TRBD1 matches 8 bases. Germline assignment: CDR1 KGHSH and CDR2 LQKENI. The CDR3 contains 15 residues. With V trimmed by 3 bases and J by 5 bases, 7 bases remained unmatched. CDR3 in DNA: TGTGCCAGCTCACCCAGACAGGGGCGGGGAGATACGCAGTATTTT. Protein product: CASSPRQGRGDTQYF.

This clone was counted a few times. The V call is TRBV20-1, the J call TRBJ1-1, with unresolved D. The V gene lost 0 bases and the J gene lost 11 bases, with 7 bases spanning the gap. Germline values: CDR1 DFQATT, CDR2 SNEGSKA (reference sequence). The CDR3 runs 10 residues. The CDR3 sequence: CSARDMEAFF. DNA for the CDR3: TGCAGTGCTAGAGATATGGAGGCTTTCTTT.

The chain employs TRBV28 and TRBJ2-5; TRBD2 agrees at 7 bases. This CDR3 is built from 17 residues. J was trimmed by 2 bases and V by 7 bases; bases with no gene match: 16. CDR1 and CDR2 (germline): MDHEN, SYDVKM. The CDR3 protein is CASTRGGNGGVQETQYF. The CDR3 DNA reads TGTGCCAGCACACGCGGGGGAAACGGAGGGGTGCAAGAGACCCAGTACTTC.

The chain joins TRBV7-3 to TRBJ2-7; D gene unclear. Trimming stripped 6 bases from V and 1 base from J, with 13 bases between. CDR1 and CDR2 from the germline V gene are SGHTA and FQGTGA. The CDR3 covers 14 residues. This CDR3 is CASSPAAGSYEQYF. CDR3 DNA: TGTGCCAGCAGTCCCGCGGCAGGTTCCTACGAGCAGTACTTC.

A remark on this clone: The sample has other DNA sequences that encode this CDR3 too. The V gene is TRBV5-1, the J gene TRBJ1-1; no clear D gene. The CDR3 consists of 13 residues. V was shortened by 1 base and J by 2 bases, with 6 bases between the two germline ends. Germline lookup yields CDR1 SGHRS and CDR2 YFSETQ. This CDR3 reads CASSLSPNTEAFF. CDR3 bases: TGCGCCAGCAGCTTGTCTCCAAACACTGAAGCTTTCTTT.

J is TRBJ2-3 and V is TRBV27, with 11 bases lining up with TRBD2. J gave up 1 base and V 5 bases, and 5 bases lay outside the gene matches. This CDR3 is built from 16 residues. CDR1 is MNHEY, CDR2 SMNVEV, per germline (reference sequence). CDR3 protein: CASSGTSGSGTDTQYF. CDR3 DNA sequence: TGTGCCAGCAGTGGAACTAGCGGGAGCGGCACAGATACGCAGTATTTT.

This clone is deemed medium-sized. The chain employs TRBV6-5 and TRBJ1-4; D uncertain. Germline assignment: CDR1 MNHEY and CDR2 SVGAGI. The CDR3 has 13 residues. Deletions cut 1 base from V and 8 bases from J, with 8 bases between. The CDR3 here is CASSYFKQEKLFF. The CDR3 DNA follows: TGTGCCAGCAGTTACTTTAAACAGGAAAAACTGTTTTTT.

This clone was counted only a few times. J is TRBJ2-1 and V is TRBV11-1, with D tentatively TRBD2 (6 bases). V lost 1 base to trimming and J lost 10 bases, with 8 bases between them. Germline V gene lookup returns CDR1 SGHAT and CDR2 FQDESV (reference sequence). The CDR3 length is 12 residues. The CDR3: CASSLGGLEQFF. In DNA form, the CDR3 reads TGTGCCAGCAGCTTAGGGGGACTGGAGCAGTTCTTC. The full variable domain, with the rest looked up from reference TRBV11-1 and TRBJ2-1, is EAEVAQSPRYKITEKSQAVAFWCDPISGHATLYWYRQILGQGPELLVQFQDESVVDDSQLPKDRFSAERLKGVDSTLKIQPAELGDSAMYLCASSLGGLEQFFGPGTRLTVL.

The chain combines TRBV7-9 with TRBJ1-1; D might be TRBD1 (6 bases). The CDR3 has 15 residues. Germline-derived CDR1 and CDR2 are SEHNR and FQNEAQ (reference sequence). Trimming pared 1 base from V and 1 base from J, leaving 10 bases between. The CDR3 loop reads CASSLVQGTNTEAFF. The CDR3 nucleotides read TGTGCCAGCAGCTTAGTTCAGGGGACGAACACTGAAGCTTTCTTT.

This chain joins TRBV28 and TRBJ2-7; 7 bases are a match to TRBD2. V dropped 10 bases and J dropped 7; count of bases not matched to a gene: 13. Germline V gene sequence: CDR1 MDHEN, CDR2 SYDVKM. This CDR3 has 13 residues. CDR3 region: CATLYGGSGEQYF. CDR3 bases: TGTGCCACCCTTTACGGCGGGAGTGGGGAGCAGTACTTC.

This chain connects TRBV10-3 to TRBJ2-1; D not resolved. V was cut by 6 bases and J by 5 bases, with 8 bases left in between. The CDR3 contains 12 residues. The germline V gene encodes CDR1 ENHRY and CDR2 SYGVKD. The CDR3 protein is CAISLQNNEQFF. DNA for the CDR3: TGTGCCATCAGCCTGCAGAACAATGAGCAGTTCTTC.

This rearrangement joins TRBV15 to TRBJ1-1; D remains ambiguous. The CDR3 contains 15 residues. Germline-derived CDR1 and CDR2 are LNHNV and YYDKDF (reference sequence). The germline V and J ends were trimmed by 0 bases and 1 base, with 9 bases remaining between them. The CDR3 protein is CATSRDKGWNTEAFF. For the CDR3, the DNA is TGTGCCACCAGCAGAGATAAGGGCTGGAACACTGAAGCTTTCTTT. The full variable domain, its missing parts supplied by reference TRBV15 and TRBJ1-1, is DAMVIQNPRYQVTQFGKPVTLSCSQTLNHNVMYWYQQKSSQAPKLLFHYYDKDFNNEADTPDNFQSRRPNTSFCFLDIRSPGLGDTAMYLCATSRDKGWNTEAFFGQGTRLTVV.